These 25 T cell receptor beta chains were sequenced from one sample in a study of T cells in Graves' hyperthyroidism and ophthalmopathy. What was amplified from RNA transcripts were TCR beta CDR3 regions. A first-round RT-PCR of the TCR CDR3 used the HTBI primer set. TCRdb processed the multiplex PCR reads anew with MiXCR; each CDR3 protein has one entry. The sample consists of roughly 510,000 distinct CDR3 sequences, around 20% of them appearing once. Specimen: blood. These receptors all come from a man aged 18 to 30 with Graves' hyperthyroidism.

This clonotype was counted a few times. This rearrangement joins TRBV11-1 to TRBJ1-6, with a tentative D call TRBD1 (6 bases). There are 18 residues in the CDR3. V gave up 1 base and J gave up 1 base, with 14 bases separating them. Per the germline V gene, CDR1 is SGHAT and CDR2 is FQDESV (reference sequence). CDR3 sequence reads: CASSLGLTGESYNSPLHF. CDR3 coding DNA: TGTGCCAGCAGCTTAGGGCTGACAGGAGAGTCCTATAATTCACCCCTCCACTTT.

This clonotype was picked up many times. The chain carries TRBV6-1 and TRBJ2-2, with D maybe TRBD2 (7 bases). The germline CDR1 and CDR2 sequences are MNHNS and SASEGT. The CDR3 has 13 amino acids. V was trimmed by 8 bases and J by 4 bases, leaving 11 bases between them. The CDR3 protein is CASLGGLTGELFF. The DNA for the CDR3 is TGTGCCAGCCTGGGGGGGCTCACCGGGGAGCTGTTTTTT.

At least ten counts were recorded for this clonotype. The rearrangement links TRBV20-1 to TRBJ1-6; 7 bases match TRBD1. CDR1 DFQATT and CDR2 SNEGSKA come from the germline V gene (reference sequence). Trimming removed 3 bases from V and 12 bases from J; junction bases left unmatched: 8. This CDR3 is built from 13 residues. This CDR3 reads CSARKQGVRPLHF. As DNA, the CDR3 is TGCAGTGCTAGGAAGCAGGGGGTACGACCCCTCCACTTT.

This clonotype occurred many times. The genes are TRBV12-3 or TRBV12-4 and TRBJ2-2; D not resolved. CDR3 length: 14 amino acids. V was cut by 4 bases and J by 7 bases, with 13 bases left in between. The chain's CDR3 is CASSSGKGYGELFF. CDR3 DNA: TGTGCCAGCAGTTCCGGCAAGGGATACGGGGAGCTGTTTTTT.

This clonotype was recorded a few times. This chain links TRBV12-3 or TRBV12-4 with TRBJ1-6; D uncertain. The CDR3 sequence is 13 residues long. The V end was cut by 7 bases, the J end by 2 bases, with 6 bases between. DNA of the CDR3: TGTGCCAGCACAAGCGCCTATAATTCACCCCTCCACTTT. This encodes CASTSAYNSPLHF.

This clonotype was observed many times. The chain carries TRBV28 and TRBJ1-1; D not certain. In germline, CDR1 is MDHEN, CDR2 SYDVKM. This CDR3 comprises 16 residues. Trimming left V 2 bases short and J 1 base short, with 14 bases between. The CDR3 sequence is CASSLVPGMGNTEAFF. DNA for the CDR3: TGTGCCAGCAGTTTAGTTCCGGGGATGGGGAACACTGAAGCTTTCTTT. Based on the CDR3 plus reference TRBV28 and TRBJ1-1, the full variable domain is DVKVTQSSRYLVKRTGEKVFLECVQDMDHENMFWYRQDPGLGLRLIYFSYDVKMKEKGDIPEGYSVSREKKERFSLILESASTNQTSMYLCASSLVPGMGNTEAFFGQGTRLTVV.

The CDR3 nucleotides read TGTGCCAGCAGCCCCTCCGGGGGATCCCATGGCTACACCTTC. Its translation: CASSPSGGSHGYTF. The V call is TRBV7-9, the J call TRBJ1-2; D perhaps matches TRBD1 (5 bases). V lost 5 bases and J 6 bases, leaving 16 bases between the germline ends. The CDR3 loop spans 14 amino acids. Germline loops: CDR1 SEHNR, CDR2 FQNEAQ (reference sequence).

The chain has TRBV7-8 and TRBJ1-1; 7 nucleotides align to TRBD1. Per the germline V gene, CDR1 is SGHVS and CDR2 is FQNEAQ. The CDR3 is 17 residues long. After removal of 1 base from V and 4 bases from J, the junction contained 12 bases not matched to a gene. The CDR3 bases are TGTGCCAGCAGCTTAGTACAGGGGCAGGGAGAAGGCACTGAAGCTTTCTTT. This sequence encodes CASSLVQGQGEGTEAFF.

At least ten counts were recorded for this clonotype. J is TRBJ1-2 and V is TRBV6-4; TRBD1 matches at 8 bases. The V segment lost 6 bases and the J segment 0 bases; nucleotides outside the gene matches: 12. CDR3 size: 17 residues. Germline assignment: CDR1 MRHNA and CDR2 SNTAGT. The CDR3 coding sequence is TGTGCCAGCAGGATCTCGAGGACAGGGCCTACTAACTATGGCTACACCTTC. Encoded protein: CASRISRTGPTNYGYTF.

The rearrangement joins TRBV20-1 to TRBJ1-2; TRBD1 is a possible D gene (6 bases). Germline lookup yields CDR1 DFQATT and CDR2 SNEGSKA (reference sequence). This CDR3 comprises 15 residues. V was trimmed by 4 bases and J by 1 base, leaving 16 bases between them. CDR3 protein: CSATGATALNYGYTF. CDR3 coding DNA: TGCAGTGCTACGGGGGCGACAGCTCTTAACTATGGCTACACCTTC.

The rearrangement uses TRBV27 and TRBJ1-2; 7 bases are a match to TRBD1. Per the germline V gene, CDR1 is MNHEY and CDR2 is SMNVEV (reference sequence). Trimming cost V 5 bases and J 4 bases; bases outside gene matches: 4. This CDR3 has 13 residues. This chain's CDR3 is CASSKQGPYGYTF. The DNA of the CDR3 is TGTGCCAGCAGTAAACAGGGGCCCTATGGCTACACCTTC.

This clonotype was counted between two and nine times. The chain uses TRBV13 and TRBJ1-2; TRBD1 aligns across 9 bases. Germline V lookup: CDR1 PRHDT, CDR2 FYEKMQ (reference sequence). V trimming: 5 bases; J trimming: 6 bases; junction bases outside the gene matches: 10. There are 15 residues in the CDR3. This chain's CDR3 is CASSANRGLRDGYTF. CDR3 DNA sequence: TGTGCCAGCAGCGCCAACAGGGGGCTTAGGGATGGCTACACCTTC.

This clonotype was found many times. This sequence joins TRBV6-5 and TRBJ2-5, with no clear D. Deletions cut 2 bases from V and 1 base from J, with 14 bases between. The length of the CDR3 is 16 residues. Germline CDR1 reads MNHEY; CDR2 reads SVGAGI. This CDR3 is CASSYGAGVTQETQYF. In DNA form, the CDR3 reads TGTGCCAGCAGTTACGGCGCAGGAGTTACCCAAGAGACCCAGTACTTC.

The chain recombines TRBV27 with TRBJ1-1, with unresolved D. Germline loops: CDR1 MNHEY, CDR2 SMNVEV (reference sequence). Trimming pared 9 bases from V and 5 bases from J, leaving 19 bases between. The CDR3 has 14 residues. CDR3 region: CASSNNDLGTEAFF. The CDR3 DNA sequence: TGTGCCAGTTCCAATAACGACCTGGGGACTGAAGCTTTCTTT.

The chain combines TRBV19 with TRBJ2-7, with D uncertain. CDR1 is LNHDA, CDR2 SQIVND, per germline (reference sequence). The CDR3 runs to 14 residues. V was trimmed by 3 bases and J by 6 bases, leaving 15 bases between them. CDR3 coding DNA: TGTGCCAGTAGTATTCGGGTTTCTGCTGGCGAGCAGTACTTC. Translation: CASSIRVSAGEQYF.

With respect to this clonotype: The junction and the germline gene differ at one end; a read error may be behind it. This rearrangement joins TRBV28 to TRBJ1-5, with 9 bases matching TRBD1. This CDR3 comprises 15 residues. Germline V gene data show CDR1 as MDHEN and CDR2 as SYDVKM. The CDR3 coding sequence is TGTGCCAGCAGTCGGGACAGGGATCGCAATCATCCCCAGCATTTT. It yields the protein CASSRDRDRNHPQHF.

The CDR3 nucleotides are TGTACCACCAGTAATCAATGGCCGGGTGGAACTGAAGCTTTCTTT. It encodes CTTSNQWPGGTEAFF. The chain uses TRBV19 and TRBJ1-1, with D hard to call. CDR3 length: 15 amino acids. Germline-derived CDR1 and CDR2 are LNHDA and SQIVND (reference sequence).

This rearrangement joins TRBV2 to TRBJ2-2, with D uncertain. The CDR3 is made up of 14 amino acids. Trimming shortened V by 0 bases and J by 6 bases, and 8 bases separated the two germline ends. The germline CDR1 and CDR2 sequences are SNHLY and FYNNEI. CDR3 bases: TGTGCCAGCAGTGAAGCGCTTTCGGCCGGGGAGCTGTTTTTT. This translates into CASSEALSAGELFF.

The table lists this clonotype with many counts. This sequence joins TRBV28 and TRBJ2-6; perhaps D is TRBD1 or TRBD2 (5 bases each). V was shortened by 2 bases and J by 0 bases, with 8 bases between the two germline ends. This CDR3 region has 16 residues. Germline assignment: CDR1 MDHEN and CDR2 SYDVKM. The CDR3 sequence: CASSLRGFSGANVLTF. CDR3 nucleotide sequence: TGTGCCAGCAGTTTACGGGGCTTCTCTGGGGCCAACGTCCTGACTTTC. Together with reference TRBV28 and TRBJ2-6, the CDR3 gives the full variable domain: DVKVTQSSRYLVKRTGEKVFLECVQDMDHENMFWYRQDPGLGLRLIYFSYDVKMKEKGDIPEGYSVSREKKERFSLILESASTNQTSMYLCASSLRGFSGANVLTFGAGSRLTVL.

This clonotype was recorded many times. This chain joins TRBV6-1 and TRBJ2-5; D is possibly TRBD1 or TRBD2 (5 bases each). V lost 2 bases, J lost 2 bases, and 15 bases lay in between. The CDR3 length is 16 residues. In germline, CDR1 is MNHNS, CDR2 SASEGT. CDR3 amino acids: CASSEPRDGIQETQYF. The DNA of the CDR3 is TGTGCCAGCAGTGAACCCCGGGACGGAATACAAGAGACCCAGTACTTC.

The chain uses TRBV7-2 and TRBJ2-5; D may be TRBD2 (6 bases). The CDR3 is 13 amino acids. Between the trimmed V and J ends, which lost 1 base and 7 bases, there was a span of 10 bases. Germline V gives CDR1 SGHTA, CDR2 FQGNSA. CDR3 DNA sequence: TGTGCCAGCAGCTTAGAGGAAGCGGGGACCCAGTACTTC. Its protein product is CASSLEEAGTQYF.

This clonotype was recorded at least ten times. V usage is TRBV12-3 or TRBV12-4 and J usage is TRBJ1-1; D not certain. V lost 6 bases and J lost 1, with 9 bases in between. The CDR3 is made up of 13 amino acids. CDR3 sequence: CASSWSGNTEAFF. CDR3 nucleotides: TGTGCCAGCAGCTGGTCAGGGAACACTGAAGCTTTCTTT.

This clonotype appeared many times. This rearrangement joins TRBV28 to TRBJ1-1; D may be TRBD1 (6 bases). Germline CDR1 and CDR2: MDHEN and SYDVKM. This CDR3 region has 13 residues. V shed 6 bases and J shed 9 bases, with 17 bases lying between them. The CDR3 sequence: CASSQTGWGKAFF. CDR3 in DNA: TGTGCCAGCAGCCAGACAGGCTGGGGGAAAGCTTTCTTT.

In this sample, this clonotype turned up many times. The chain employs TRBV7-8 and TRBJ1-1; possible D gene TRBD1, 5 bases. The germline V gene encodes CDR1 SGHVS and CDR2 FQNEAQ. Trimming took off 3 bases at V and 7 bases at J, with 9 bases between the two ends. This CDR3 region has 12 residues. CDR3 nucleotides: TGTGCCAGCAGCTTCGGGGGTGGTGAAGCTTTCTTT. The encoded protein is CASSFGGGEAFF.

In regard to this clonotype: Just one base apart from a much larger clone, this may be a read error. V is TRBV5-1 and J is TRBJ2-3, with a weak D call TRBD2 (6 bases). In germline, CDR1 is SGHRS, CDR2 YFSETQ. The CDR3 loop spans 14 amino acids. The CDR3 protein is CPSTLTSSTDTQYF. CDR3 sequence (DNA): TGCCCCAGCACTCTAACTAGCAGCACAGATACGCAGTATTTT.